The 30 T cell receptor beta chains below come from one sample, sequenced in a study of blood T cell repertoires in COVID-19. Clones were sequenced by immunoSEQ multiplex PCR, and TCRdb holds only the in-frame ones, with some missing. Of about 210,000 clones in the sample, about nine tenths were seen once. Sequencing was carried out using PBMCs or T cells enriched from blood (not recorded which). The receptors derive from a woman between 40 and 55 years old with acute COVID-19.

This CDR3 reads CASSFSQLSSGNTIYF. The CDR3 DNA follows: TGTGCCAGCAGCTTCTCACAGTTAAGCTCTGGAAACACCATATATTTT. V and J are TRBV11-2 and TRBJ1-3, with unresolved D. Germline CDR1 is SGHAT and CDR2 is FQNNGV. The length of the CDR3 is 16 residues. V dropped 3 bases and J dropped 0 bases, with 12 bases sitting between them.

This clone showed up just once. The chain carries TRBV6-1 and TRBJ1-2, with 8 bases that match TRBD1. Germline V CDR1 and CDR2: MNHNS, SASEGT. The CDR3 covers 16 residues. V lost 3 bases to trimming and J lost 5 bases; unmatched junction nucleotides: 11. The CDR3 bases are TGTGCCAGCAGTGACTGGACGGGACAGGTGCCTTATGGCTACACCTTC. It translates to CASSDWTGQVPYGYTF.

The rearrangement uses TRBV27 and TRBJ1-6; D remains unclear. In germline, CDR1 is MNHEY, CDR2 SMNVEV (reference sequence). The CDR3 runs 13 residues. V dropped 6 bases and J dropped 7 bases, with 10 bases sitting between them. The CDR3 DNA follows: TGTGCCAGCAGGGAACAGATCAATTCACCCCTCCACTTT. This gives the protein CASREQINSPLHF.

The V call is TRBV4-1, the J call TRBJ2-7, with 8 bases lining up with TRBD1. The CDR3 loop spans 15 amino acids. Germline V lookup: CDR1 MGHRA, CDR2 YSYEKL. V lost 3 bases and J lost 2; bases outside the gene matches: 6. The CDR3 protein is CASSQERTGPYEQYF. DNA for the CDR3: TGCGCCAGCAGCCAGGAGAGGACAGGGCCCTACGAGCAGTACTTC.

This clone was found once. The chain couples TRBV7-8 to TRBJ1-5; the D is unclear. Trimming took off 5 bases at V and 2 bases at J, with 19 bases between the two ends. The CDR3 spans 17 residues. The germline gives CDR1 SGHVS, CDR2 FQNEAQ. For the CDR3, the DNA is TGTGCCAGCAGCAGCCCTCCACGGGGTATTGGCAATCAGCCCCAGCATTTT. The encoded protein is CASSSPPRGIGNQPQHF.

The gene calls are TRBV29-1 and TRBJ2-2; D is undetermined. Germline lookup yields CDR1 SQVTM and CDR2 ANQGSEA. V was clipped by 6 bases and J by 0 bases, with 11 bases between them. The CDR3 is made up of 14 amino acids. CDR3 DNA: TGCAGCGTAAAGCGAGAACCGAACACCGGGGAGCTGTTTTTT. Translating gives CSVKREPNTGELFF.

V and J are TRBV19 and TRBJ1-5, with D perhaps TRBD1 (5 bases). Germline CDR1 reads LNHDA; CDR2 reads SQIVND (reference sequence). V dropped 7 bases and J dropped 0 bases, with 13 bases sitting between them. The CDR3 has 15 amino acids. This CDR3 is CASTFGGFSNQPQHF. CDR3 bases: TGTGCCAGTACCTTTGGGGGGTTTAGCAATCAGCCCCAGCATTTT. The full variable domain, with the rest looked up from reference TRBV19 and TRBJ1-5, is DGGITQSPKYLFRKEGQNVTLSCEQNLNHDAMYWYRQDPGQGLRLIYYSQIVNDFQKGDIAEGYSVSREKKESFPLTVTSAQKNPTAFYLCASTFGGFSNQPQHFGDGTRLSIL.

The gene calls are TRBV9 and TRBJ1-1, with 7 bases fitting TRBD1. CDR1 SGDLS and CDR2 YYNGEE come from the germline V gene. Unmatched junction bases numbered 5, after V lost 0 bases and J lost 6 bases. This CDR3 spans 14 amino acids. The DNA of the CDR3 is TGTGCCAGCAGCGTAGCCGGGACAGCCTCTGAAGCTTTCTTT. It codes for CASSVAGTASEAFF.

The CDR3 here is CASSGQINEQFF. CDR3 coding DNA: TGTGCCAGCAGTGGACAGATCAATGAGCAGTTCTTC. V gene TRBV2 combines with J gene TRBJ2-1; TRBD1 is a possible D gene (5 bases). The V and J ends lost 4 bases and 6 bases respectively, with 7 bases between them. CDR3 size: 12 residues. CDR1 and CDR2 (germline): SNHLY, FYNNEI.

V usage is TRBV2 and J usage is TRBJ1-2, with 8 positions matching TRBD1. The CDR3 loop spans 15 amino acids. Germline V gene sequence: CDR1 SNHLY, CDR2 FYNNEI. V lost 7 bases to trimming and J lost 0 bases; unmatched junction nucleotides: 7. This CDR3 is CASTAGGRANYGYTF. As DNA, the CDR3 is TGTGCCAGCACGGCAGGGGGCCGAGCTAACTATGGCTACACCTTC.

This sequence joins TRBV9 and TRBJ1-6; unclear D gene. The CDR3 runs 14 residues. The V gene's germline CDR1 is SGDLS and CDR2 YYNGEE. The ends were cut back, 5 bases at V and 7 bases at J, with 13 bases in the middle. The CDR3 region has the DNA TGTGCCAGCAGTGCCGGGAACCCGAATTCACCCCTCCACTTT. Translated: CASSAGNPNSPLHF.

The CDR3 nucleotides read TGTGCCAGCAGCTTGGCGGGCGGGGAGCTGTTTTTT. Residues: CASSLAGGELFF. The chain links TRBV5-4 to TRBJ2-2, with D hard to call. Trimming cost V 0 bases and J 7 bases, with 4 bases left between them. This CDR3 is built from 12 residues. Germline CDR1 is SGHNT and CDR2 is YYREEE (reference sequence).

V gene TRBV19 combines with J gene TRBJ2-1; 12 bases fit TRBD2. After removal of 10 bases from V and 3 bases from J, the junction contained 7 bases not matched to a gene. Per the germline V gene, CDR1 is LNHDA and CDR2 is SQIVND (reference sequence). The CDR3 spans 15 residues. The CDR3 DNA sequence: TGTGCCACCCAGGGGACTAGCGGGCACTACAATGAGCAGTTCTTC. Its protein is CATQGTSGHYNEQFF.

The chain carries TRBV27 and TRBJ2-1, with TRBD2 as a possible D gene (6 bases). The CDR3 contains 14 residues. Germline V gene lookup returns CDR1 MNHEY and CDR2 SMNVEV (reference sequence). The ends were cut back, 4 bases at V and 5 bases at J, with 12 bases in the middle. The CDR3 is CASSYGGRHNEQFF. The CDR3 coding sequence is TGTGCCAGCAGTTATGGAGGGAGACACAATGAGCAGTTCTTC.

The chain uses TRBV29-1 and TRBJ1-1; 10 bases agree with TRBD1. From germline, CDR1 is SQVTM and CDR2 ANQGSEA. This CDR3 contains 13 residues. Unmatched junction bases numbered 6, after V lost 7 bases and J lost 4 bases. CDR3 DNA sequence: TGCAGCGGCGACAGGGGGCGCGCCACTGAAGCTTTCTTT. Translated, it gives CSGDRGRATEAFF.

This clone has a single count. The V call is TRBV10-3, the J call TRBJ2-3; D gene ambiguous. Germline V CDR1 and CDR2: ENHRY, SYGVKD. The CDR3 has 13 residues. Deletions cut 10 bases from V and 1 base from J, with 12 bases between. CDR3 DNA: TGTGCCACCCACTCTGTCGGCACAGATACGCAGTATTTT. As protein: CATHSVGTDTQYF.

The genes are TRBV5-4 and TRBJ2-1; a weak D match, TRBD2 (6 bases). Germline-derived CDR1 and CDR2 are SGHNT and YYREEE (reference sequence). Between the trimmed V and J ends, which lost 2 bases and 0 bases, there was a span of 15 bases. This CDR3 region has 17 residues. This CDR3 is CASSFGGGTSSYNEQFF. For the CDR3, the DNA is TGTGCCAGCAGCTTCGGTGGCGGGACCAGCTCCTACAATGAGCAGTTCTTC.

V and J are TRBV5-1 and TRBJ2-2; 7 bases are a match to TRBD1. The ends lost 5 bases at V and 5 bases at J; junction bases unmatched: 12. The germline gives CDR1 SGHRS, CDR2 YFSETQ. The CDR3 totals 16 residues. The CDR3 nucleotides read TGCGCCAGCAGGGGCTTGCGGCAGGGGGTGACCGGGGAGCTGTTTTTT. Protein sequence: CASRGLRQGVTGELFF.

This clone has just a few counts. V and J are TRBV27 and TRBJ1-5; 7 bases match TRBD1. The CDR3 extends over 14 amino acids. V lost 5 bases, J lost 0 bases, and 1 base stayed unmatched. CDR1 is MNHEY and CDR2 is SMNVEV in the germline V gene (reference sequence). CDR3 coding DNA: TGTGCCAGCAGTGGACAGGTTAGCAATCAGCCCCAGCATTTT. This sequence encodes CASSGQVSNQPQHF.

The CDR3 DNA sequence: TGCGCCAGCAGCCATGCCGGGACAGGCCCCATCCATACGCAGTATTTT. Its protein product is CASSHAGTGPIHTQYF. This chain joins TRBV4-1 and TRBJ2-3; 8 nucleotides line up with TRBD1. Germline loops: CDR1 MGHRA, CDR2 YSYEKL. V trimming: 3 bases; J trimming: 7 bases; junction bases outside the gene matches: 12. The CDR3 sequence is 16 residues long.

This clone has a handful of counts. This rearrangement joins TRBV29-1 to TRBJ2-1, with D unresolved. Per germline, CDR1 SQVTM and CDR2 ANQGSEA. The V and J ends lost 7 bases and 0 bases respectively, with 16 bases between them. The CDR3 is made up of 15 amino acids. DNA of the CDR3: TGCAGCGGTCGAGGAGACGGAAGCTCCTACAATGAGCAGTTCTTC. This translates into CSGRGDGSSYNEQFF.

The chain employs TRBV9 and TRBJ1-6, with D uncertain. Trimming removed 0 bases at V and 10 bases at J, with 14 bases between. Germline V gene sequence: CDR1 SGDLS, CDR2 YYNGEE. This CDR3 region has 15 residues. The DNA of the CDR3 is TGTGCCAGCAGCGTAGGGTTAACCGGCGGGTCACCCCTCCACTTT. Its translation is CASSVGLTGGSPLHF.

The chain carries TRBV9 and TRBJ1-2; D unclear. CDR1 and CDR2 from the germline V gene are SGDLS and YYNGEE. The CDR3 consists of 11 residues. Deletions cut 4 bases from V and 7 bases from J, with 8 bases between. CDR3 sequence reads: CASSSEGGYTF. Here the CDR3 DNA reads TGTGCCAGCAGCTCCGAGGGTGGCTACACCTTC.

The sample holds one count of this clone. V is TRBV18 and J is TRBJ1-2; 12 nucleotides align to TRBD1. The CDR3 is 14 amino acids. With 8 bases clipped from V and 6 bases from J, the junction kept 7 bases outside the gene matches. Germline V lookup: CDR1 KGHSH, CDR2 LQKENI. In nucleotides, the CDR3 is TGTGCCAGCACGTCCGGGACAGGGGGCGATGGCTACACCTTC. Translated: CASTSGTGGDGYTF.

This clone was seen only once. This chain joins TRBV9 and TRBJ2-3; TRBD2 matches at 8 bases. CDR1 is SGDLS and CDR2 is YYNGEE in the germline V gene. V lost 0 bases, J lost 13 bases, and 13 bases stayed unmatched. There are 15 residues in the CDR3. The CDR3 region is CASSVDGSGNRLEYF. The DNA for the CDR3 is TGTGCCAGCAGCGTAGATGGTAGCGGGAACCGATTGGAGTATTTT.

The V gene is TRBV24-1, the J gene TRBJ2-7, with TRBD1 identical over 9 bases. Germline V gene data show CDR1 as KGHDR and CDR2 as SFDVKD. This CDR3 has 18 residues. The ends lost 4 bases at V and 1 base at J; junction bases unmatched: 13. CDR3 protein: CATSDLRDRERISYEQYV. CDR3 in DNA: TGTGCCACCAGTGACTTACGGGACAGGGAACGGATATCCTACGAGCAGTACGTC.

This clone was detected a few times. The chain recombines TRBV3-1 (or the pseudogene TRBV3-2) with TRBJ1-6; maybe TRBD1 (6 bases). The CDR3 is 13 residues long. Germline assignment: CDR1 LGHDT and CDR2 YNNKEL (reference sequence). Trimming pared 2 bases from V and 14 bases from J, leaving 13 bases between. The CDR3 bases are TGTGCCAGCAGCCAACAAACAGGGTTTTCCCTCCACTTT. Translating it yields CASSQQTGFSLHF.

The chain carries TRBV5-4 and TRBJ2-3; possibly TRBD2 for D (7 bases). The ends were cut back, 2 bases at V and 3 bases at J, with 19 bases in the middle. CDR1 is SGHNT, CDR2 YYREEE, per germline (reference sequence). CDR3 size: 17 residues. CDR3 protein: CASSLWGSGGATDTQYF. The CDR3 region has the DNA TGTGCCAGCAGCTTATGGGGGTCGGGGGGCGCGACAGATACGCAGTATTTT. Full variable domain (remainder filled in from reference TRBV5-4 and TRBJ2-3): ETGVTQSPTHLIKTRGQQVTLRCSSQSGHNTVSWYQQALGQGPQFIFQYYREEENGRGNFPPRFSGLQFPNYSSELNVNALELDDSALYLCASSLWGSGGATDTQYFGPGTRLTVL.

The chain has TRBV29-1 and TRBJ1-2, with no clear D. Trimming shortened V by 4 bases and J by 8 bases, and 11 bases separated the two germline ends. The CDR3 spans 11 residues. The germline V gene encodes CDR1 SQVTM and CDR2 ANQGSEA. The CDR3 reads CSVGAGWGYTF. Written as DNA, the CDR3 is TGCAGCGTTGGGGCAGGCTGGGGCTACACCTTC.

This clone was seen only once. CDR3 amino acids: CASTPYEGYNEQFF. CDR3 coding DNA: TGTGCCAGCACCCCCTATGAGGGCTACAATGAGCAGTTCTTC. The rearrangement uses TRBV7-9 and TRBJ2-1; maybe TRBD2 (5 bases). Between the trimmed V and J ends, which lost 7 bases and 3 bases, there was a span of 13 bases. The CDR3 contains 14 residues. Germline V gene sequence: CDR1 SEHNR, CDR2 FQNEAQ (reference sequence). The whole variable domain, filled in from reference TRBV7-9 and TRBJ2-1, reads DTGVSQNPRHKITKRGQNVTFRCDPISEHNRLYWYRQTLGQGPEFLTYFQNEAQLEKSRLLSDRFSAERPKGSFSTLEIQRTEQGDSAMYLCASTPYEGYNEQFFGPGTRLTVL.